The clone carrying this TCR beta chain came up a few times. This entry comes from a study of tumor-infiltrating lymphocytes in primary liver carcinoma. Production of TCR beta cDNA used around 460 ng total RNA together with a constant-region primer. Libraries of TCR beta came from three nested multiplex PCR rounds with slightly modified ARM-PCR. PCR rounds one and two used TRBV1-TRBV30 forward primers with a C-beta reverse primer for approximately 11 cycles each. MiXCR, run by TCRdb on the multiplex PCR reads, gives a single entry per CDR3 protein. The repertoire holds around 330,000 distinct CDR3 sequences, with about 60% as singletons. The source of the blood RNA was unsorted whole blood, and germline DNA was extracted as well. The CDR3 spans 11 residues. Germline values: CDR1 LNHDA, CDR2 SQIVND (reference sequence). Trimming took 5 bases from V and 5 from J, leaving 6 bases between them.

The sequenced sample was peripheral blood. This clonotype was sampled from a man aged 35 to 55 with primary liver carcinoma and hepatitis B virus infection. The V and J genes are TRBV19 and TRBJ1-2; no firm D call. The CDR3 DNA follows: TGTGCCAGTAGTCGGGGATATGGCTACACCTTC. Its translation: CASSRGYGYTF.